A single sample is the source of the 32 T cell receptor beta chains below, sequenced in a study of shared clonotypes between healthy human individuals (dated by TCRdb to 2018 to 2020). Library preparation employed the immunoSEQ multiplex PCR assay. TCRdb obtained this table from immuneACCESS and retained in-frame rearrangements with V and J assigned. These tables miss some clones; where compared with another copy, unresolved V genes account for less than half of the shortfall, and the remainder is unexplained. This sample gives 950,000 to 1,300,000 clones in total; 75% of them show up just once. About 1.5% of the sample is in the top ten clones. Specimen: memory CD4+ T cells sorted from blood. What the cell subset or site label conveys for this sample: CD45RA-negative fraction. The receptors here all came from a man younger than 30 in good health.

J is TRBJ2-3 and V is TRBV9, with 8 bases identical to TRBD2. Trimming at V came to 2 bases and at J to 1 base, leaving 6 bases not matched to a gene. The CDR3 has 16 amino acids. The germline V gene encodes CDR1 SGDLS and CDR2 YYNGEE. The CDR3 protein is CASSVGGGMGTDTQYF. CDR3 DNA: TGTGCCAGCAGCGTCGGGGGGGGAATGGGCACAGATACGCAGTATTTT.

CDR3 sequence reads: CASSRDPRETQYF. Here the CDR3 DNA reads TGTGCCAGCAGCAGAGACCCGCGGGAGACCCAGTACTTC. This chain connects TRBV5-4 to TRBJ2-5; D uncertain. V was shortened by 4 bases and J by 5 bases, with 12 bases between the two germline ends. The CDR3 spans 13 residues. The germline gives CDR1 SGHNT, CDR2 YYREEE (reference sequence).

For the CDR3, the DNA is TGTGCCAGCAGCCAATTCCGGCAGGGCTACGAAAAACTGTTTTTT. Its translation: CASSQFRQGYEKLFF. The genes are TRBV16 and TRBJ1-4; D might be TRBD1 (5 bases). Trimming removed 1 base from V and 8 bases from J, with 14 bases in between. The length of the CDR3 is 15 residues. From germline, CDR1 is KGHSY and CDR2 FQNENV.

V and J are TRBV29-1 and TRBJ2-4; 7 bases line up with TRBD2. The CDR3 sequence is 15 residues long. CDR1 is SQVTM, CDR2 ANQGSEA, per germline. V trimming: 7 bases; J trimming: 0 bases; junction bases outside the gene matches: 9. This CDR3 is CSAASGGIAKNIQYF. In DNA form, the CDR3 reads TGCAGCGCCGCTTCGGGGGGAATAGCCAAAAACATTCAGTACTTC.

The chain recombines TRBV5-1 with TRBJ2-1; 10 nucleotides line up with TRBD2. The CDR3 is 16 amino acids. The trim removed 4 bases at V and 10 bases at J, leaving 14 bases unmatched. The germline V gene encodes CDR1 SGHRS and CDR2 YFSETQ. The CDR3: CASSLIGAGGPREQFF. The CDR3 bases are TGCGCCAGCAGCCTCATCGGAGCGGGAGGGCCAAGGGAGCAGTTCTTC.

The genes are TRBV9 and TRBJ2-1; weak D call: TRBD2 (7 bases). Deletions cut 4 bases from V and 1 base from J, with 12 bases between. Germline V gives CDR1 SGDLS, CDR2 YYNGEE. The length of the CDR3 is 15 residues. The CDR3: CASSPGGLSYNEQFF. The CDR3 DNA is TGTGCCAGCAGCCCGGGGGGCCTGTCCTACAATGAGCAGTTCTTC. Variable domain in full (rest from reference TRBV9 and TRBJ2-1): DSGVTQTPKHLITATGQRVTLRCSPRSGDLSVYWYQQSLDQGLQFLIQYYNGEERAKGNILERFSAQQFPDLHSELNLSSLELGDSALYFCASSPGGLSYNEQFFGPGTRLTVL.

Notes on this clone: Other DNA sequences in the same sample also yield this CDR3. The chain combines TRBV18 with TRBJ2-7; TRBD1 aligns across 7 bases. The CDR3 is 15 residues long. V was pared by 0 bases and J by 4 bases, with 6 bases of the junction left unmatched. Germline V gives CDR1 KGHSH, CDR2 LQKENI. The CDR3 DNA reads as TGTGCCAGCTCACCACCGGCAGGGGGTAGGTACGAGCAGTACTTC. Protein sequence: CASSPPAGGRYEQYF.

J is TRBJ2-7 and V is TRBV18; D might be TRBD1 or TRBD2, each matching 5 bases. CDR1 and CDR2 (germline): KGHSH, LQKENI. The CDR3 consists of 12 residues. Between the trimmed V and J ends, which lost 6 bases and 6 bases, there was a span of 12 bases. The CDR3: CASSLGPGEQYF. The DNA of the CDR3 is TGTGCCAGCTCGCTGGGACCCGGCGAGCAGTACTTC.

The chain combines TRBV6-4 with TRBJ2-7; D uncertain. Between the trimmed V and J ends, which lost 2 bases and 2 bases, there was a span of 13 bases. In germline, CDR1 is MRHNA, CDR2 SNTAGT. The CDR3 loop spans 15 amino acids. CDR3 protein: CASSDGWARAYEQYF. The CDR3 DNA reads as TGTGCCAGCAGTGACGGCTGGGCCCGGGCCTACGAGCAGTACTTC.

This chain uses TRBV11-2 with TRBJ2-7; D unresolved. Trimming stripped 1 base from V and 1 base from J, with 11 bases between. The CDR3 sequence is 15 residues long. Looked up from germline, CDR1 is SGHAT and CDR2 is FQNNGV. The CDR3 bases are TGTGCCAGCAGCTTAGGGGTTTATACTTCCTACGAGCAGTACTTC. Amino acid sequence: CASSLGVYTSYEQYF.

V and J are TRBV5-4 and TRBJ2-6, with a tentative D call TRBD1 (6 bases). The V and J ends lost 3 bases and 0 bases respectively, with 10 bases between them. The length of the CDR3 is 16 residues. CDR1 is SGHNT and CDR2 is YYREEE in the germline V gene (reference sequence). The CDR3 protein is CASSSGQHSGANVLTF. CDR3 coding DNA: TGTGCCAGCAGCTCTGGACAGCACTCTGGGGCCAACGTCCTGACTTTC. The full variable domain, rest sourced from reference TRBV5-4 and TRBJ2-6, is ETGVTQSPTHLIKTRGQQVTLRCSSQSGHNTVSWYQQALGQGPQFIFQYYREEENGRGNFPPRFSGLQFPNYSSELNVNALELDDSALYLCASSSGQHSGANVLTFGAGSRLTVL.

The chain recombines TRBV5-6 with TRBJ2-2; D unclear. CDR1 and CDR2 from the germline V gene are SGHDT and YYEEEE. V was pared by 4 bases and J by 7 bases, with 14 bases between. This CDR3 spans 14 amino acids. The CDR3 loop is CASSPDTGDGELFF. CDR3 nucleotide sequence: TGTGCCAGCAGCCCCGACACCGGAGACGGGGAGCTGTTTTTT.

The genes are TRBV18 and TRBJ2-2, with 7 bases fitting TRBD2. The junction had 7 bases not matched to a gene; V was cut back by 2 bases and J by 4 bases. The CDR3 runs to 16 residues. Per germline, CDR1 KGHSH and CDR2 LQKENI. The CDR3 reads CASSPWEGYGTGELFF. CDR3 nucleotide sequence: TGTGCCAGCTCACCATGGGAGGGGTACGGCACCGGGGAGCTGTTTTTT.

In this sample, this clone turned up many times. CDR3 DNA sequence: TGTGCCAGCAGTGTTGGGGCATCTGGAAACACCATATATTTT. Translation gives CASSVGASGNTIYF. The chain recombines TRBV2 with TRBJ1-3; tentative D call: TRBD1 (5 bases). V dropped 4 bases and J dropped 1 base, with 8 bases sitting between them. Germline V lookup: CDR1 SNHLY, CDR2 FYNNEI. The CDR3 is 14 residues long.

This chain uses TRBV6-4 with TRBJ1-5; unclear D gene. Germline loops: CDR1 MRHNA, CDR2 SNTAGT. CDR3 size: 13 residues. V lost 3 bases and J lost 7, with 10 bases in between. CDR3 DNA sequence: TGTGCCAGCAGTGAGGGGAGGAACCAGCCCCAGCATTTT. This sequence encodes CASSEGRNQPQHF.

This clone was observed at least ten times. The rearrangement joins TRBV5-6 to TRBJ2-6; tentative D call: TRBD2 (6 bases). CDR3 size: 17 residues. V gave up 2 bases and J gave up 0 bases, with 12 bases separating them. Germline-derived CDR1 and CDR2 are SGHDT and YYEEEE. CDR3 coding DNA: TGTGCCAGCAGCTTCGAATGGGGGGTCTCTGGGGCCAACGTCCTGACTTTC. Translating gives CASSFEWGVSGANVLTF.

Concerning this clone itself: Other DNA sequences in the sample encode the same CDR3. This rearrangement joins TRBV10-1 to TRBJ1-1; no reliable D call. Trimming pared 0 bases from V and 2 bases from J, leaving 7 bases between. The germline CDR1 and CDR2 sequences are WNHNN and SYGVQD (reference sequence). There are 14 residues in the CDR3. Written as DNA, the CDR3 is TGCGCCAGCAGTGAGTCAGGGAGAAACACTGAAGCTTTCTTT. It is translated as CASSESGRNTEAFF.

The V gene is TRBV25-1, the J gene TRBJ2-1, with TRBD2 as a possible D gene (5 bases). V was shortened by 3 bases and J by 5 bases, with 20 bases between the two germline ends. Germline V gives CDR1 MGHDK, CDR2 SYGVNS. The CDR3 length is 17 residues. CDR3 DNA sequence: TGTGCCAGCAGTGAGTCAGGACGTAACCTGCGGGACAATGAGCAGTTCTTC. The encoded protein is CASSESGRNLRDNEQFF.

This clone was seen a single time. The J gene is TRBJ1-6, the V gene TRBV5-1, with D possibly TRBD1 on 5 matching bases. V shed 5 bases and J shed 8 bases, with 11 bases lying between them. The CDR3 length is 13 residues. Germline-derived CDR1 and CDR2 are SGHRS and YFSETQ. The CDR3, as DNA: TGCGCCAGCAGGCCCGGGACGGATTCACCCCTCCACTTT. Translation: CASRPGTDSPLHF.

The chain employs TRBV5-1 and TRBJ1-1; 7 nucleotides agree with TRBD1. V lost 1 base, J lost 0 bases, and 3 bases stayed unmatched. In germline, CDR1 is SGHRS, CDR2 YFSETQ. The CDR3 is 15 amino acids. The CDR3 sequence is CASSLLGGLNTEAFF. The CDR3 nucleotides read TGCGCCAGCAGCTTGTTAGGGGGCCTGAACACTGAAGCTTTCTTT.

The chain uses TRBV6-5 and TRBJ2-6; no clear D gene. The germline CDR1 and CDR2 sequences are MNHEY and SVGAGI. Deletions cut 0 bases from V and 0 bases from J, with 6 bases between. The CDR3 totals 16 residues. CDR3 protein: CASSYSIASGANVLTF. The CDR3 DNA follows: TGTGCCAGCAGTTACTCGATAGCCTCTGGGGCCAACGTCCTGACTTTC.

The chain employs TRBV9 and TRBJ2-3; the D gene is possibly TRBD2 (5 bases). Trimming took off 0 bases at V and 2 bases at J, with 10 bases between the two ends. The germline CDR1 and CDR2 sequences are SGDLS and YYNGEE. The CDR3 contains 15 residues. CDR3 protein: CASSVEGRVTDTQYF. The CDR3 region has the DNA TGTGCCAGCAGCGTAGAAGGGAGAGTCACAGATACGCAGTATTTT.

Worth noting for this clone: Within the sample, other DNA sequences also encode this same CDR3. V usage is TRBV7-3 and J usage is TRBJ2-5; D perhaps matches TRBD1 (5 bases). This CDR3 has 13 residues. The V end lost 5 bases, the J end lost 2 bases, and 9 bases lay between the germline ends. CDR1 SGHTA and CDR2 FQGTGA come from the germline V gene. The CDR3, as DNA: TGTGCCAGCAGCCCGACAGTACAAGAGACCCAGTACTTC. Protein product: CASSPTVQETQYF.

V gene TRBV28 combines with J gene TRBJ2-7; no definite D call. CDR1 is MDHEN, CDR2 SYDVKM, per germline. The CDR3 has 14 amino acids. Trimming pared 6 bases from V and 2 bases from J, leaving 14 bases between. As DNA, the CDR3 is TGTGCCAGCAGCCCACCGGGTTTTCCCTACGAGCAGTACTTC. Protein: CASSPPGFPYEQYF.

CDR3 coding DNA: TGTGCCAGCTCACCGACAGGAGGTGATGAAAAACTGTTTTTT. The encoded protein is CASSPTGGDEKLFF. The rearrangement joins TRBV18 to TRBJ1-4, with D tentatively TRBD1 (6 bases). In germline, CDR1 is KGHSH, CDR2 LQKENI. The CDR3 consists of 14 residues. Trimming removed 3 bases at V and 6 bases at J, with 11 bases between.

The rearrangement joins TRBV7-2 to TRBJ2-2; D gene unclear. The CDR3 consists of 13 residues. Germline assignment: CDR1 SGHTA and CDR2 FQGNSA. Trimming left V 5 bases short and J 4 bases short, with 8 bases between. Here the CDR3 DNA reads TGTGCCAGCAGCCCCTTGGGCACCGGGGAGCTGTTTTTT. It yields the protein CASSPLGTGELFF.

This chain joins TRBV28 and TRBJ1-4; D uncertain. V lost 5 bases and J 4 bases, leaving 8 bases between the germline ends. The germline gives CDR1 MDHEN, CDR2 SYDVKM. This CDR3 has 13 amino acids. The CDR3 reads CASSDGYNEKLFF. The CDR3 nucleotides read TGTGCCAGCAGTGACGGCTATAATGAAAAACTGTTTTTT.

CDR3 sequence reads: CASSATGAEYF. The CDR3 DNA sequence: TGTGCCAGCAGTGCTACAGGGGCAGAGTACTTC. The genes are TRBV6-5 and TRBJ2-7, with TRBD1 identical over 7 bases. This CDR3 has 11 residues. In germline, CDR1 is MNHEY, CDR2 SVGAGI. The V gene end was trimmed by 5 bases and the J gene end by 11 bases; junction bases not matched to a gene: 6.

The chain uses TRBV5-5 and TRBJ1-5; D gene uncertain. V lost 4 bases to trimming and J lost 4 bases, with 12 bases between them. Germline V gene data show CDR1 as SGHKS and CDR2 as YYEKEE (reference sequence). The CDR3 is made up of 14 amino acids. The CDR3 coding sequence is TGTGCCAGCAGCACACTTCCAGGAAATCAGCCCCAGCATTTT. Translated: CASSTLPGNQPQHF.

The chain employs TRBV7-9 and TRBJ1-5; the D is unclear. The CDR3 is 13 residues long. The V gene's germline CDR1 is SEHNR and CDR2 FQNEAQ (reference sequence). The V end was cut by 1 base, the J end by 7 bases, with 8 bases between. The CDR3 here is CASSLDNRQPQHF. The CDR3 nucleotides read TGTGCCAGCAGCTTAGATAATCGGCAGCCCCAGCATTTT.

This clone was recorded only once. The gene calls are TRBV25-1 and TRBJ1-3, with 7 bases matching TRBD1. The V and J ends lost 2 bases and 4 bases, in that order; junction bases with no gene match: 5. CDR3 length: 15 residues. Germline V CDR1 and CDR2: MGHDK, SYGVNS. CDR3 coding DNA: TGTGCCAGCAGTGAAACGGGGACAGTCGGAAACACCATATATTTT. It is translated as CASSETGTVGNTIYF. Looking up the rest from reference TRBV25-1 and TRBJ1-3 gives the full variable domain: EADIYQTPRYLVIGTGKKITLECSQTMGHDKMYWYQQDPGMELHLIHYSYGVNSTEKGDLSSESTVSRIRTEHFPLTLESARPSHTSQYLCASSETGTVGNTIYFGEGSWLTVV.

This chain joins TRBV5-1 and TRBJ2-7; a weak D match, TRBD2 (6 bases). The germline V gene has CDR1 SGHRS and CDR2 YFSETQ. The CDR3 consists of 14 residues. V shed 4 bases and J shed 2 bases, with 13 bases lying between them. This CDR3 reads CASSPDYRAYEQYF. For the CDR3, the DNA is TGCGCCAGCAGCCCGGACTACCGGGCCTACGAGCAGTACTTC.